This is a list of T cell receptor beta chains from one sample in a study of PD-1 blockade in classical Hodgkin lymphoma. The protocol was immunoSEQ multiplex PCR, while the TCRdb copy is restricted to in-frame clones and leaves out a portion. The sample consists of around 91,000 clones, roughly nine tenths of them appearing once. The sample in question was peripheral blood mononuclear cells (PBMCs), obtained at baseline. The receptors come from a human donor with classical Hodgkin lymphoma. CDR3s include the opening cysteine and the closing phenylalanine or tryptophan. A D gene is named only where the DNA matches it firmly. Expanded clones get a size class; other rows say once, few or many, or leave the size out.

clone size	V gene	CDR3 length	J gene	D gene	CDR3 protein	CDR3 DNA
.	TRBV11-2	14	TRBJ2-7	TRBD2	CASSQLREPYEQYF	TGTGCCAGCAGCCAGTTGCGGGAGCCCTACGAGCAGTACTTC
.	TRBV6-1	15	TRBJ1-1	TRBD1	CASSDLYRGGTEAFF	TGTGCCAGCAGTGACCTATACAGGGGCGGAACTGAAGCTTTCTTT
.	TRBV19	14	TRBJ1-1	TRBD1	CASNAGQASTEAFF	TGTGCCAGTAACGCGGGACAGGCGAGCACTGAAGCTTTCTTT
many	TRBV2	10	TRBJ2-1	.	CASTQLEQFF	TGTGCCAGCACTCAGCTTGAGCAGTTCTTC
.	TRBV29-1	20	TRBJ2-1	TRBD2	CSAEIAGLAGGPISYNEQFF	TGCAGCGCCGAAATAGCAGGACTAGCGGGAGGGCCTATCTCTTACAATGAGCAGTTCTTC
.	TRBV7-6	15	TRBJ2-7	TRBD2	CASSTGTTSLYEQYF	TGTGCCAGCAGCACCGGGACTACCTCTCTCTACGAGCAGTACTTC
.	TRBV2	14	TRBJ2-1	.	CASSEALYRNEQFF	TGTGCCAGCAGTGAAGCGCTTTATCGGAATGAGCAGTTCTTC
.	TRBV29-1	13	TRBJ2-7	.	CSVVSTRAYEQYF	TGCAGCGTTGTCTCCACAAGAGCCTACGAGCAGTACTTC
.	TRBV15	16	TRBJ2-5	TRBD1	CATSRGAQGAWETQYF	TGTGCCACCAGCAGAGGGGCGCAGGGGGCTTGGGAGACCCAGTACTTC
.	TRBV9	14	TRBJ2-2	.	CASSFQLGTGELFF	TGTGCCAGCAGCTTCCAGCTAGGTACCGGGGAGCTGTTTTTT
.	TRBV28	14	TRBJ1-1	TRBD1	CASYLLTGVGEAFF	TGTGCCAGCTACCTCTTGACAGGGGTGGGTGAAGCTTTCTTT
.	TRBV6-5	13	TRBJ1-5	.	CASNIAPNQPQHF	TGTGCCAGCAATATAGCGCCGAATCAGCCCCAGCATTTT
.	TRBV7-9	15	TRBJ1-4	TRBD1	CASSLPTGGDEKLFF	TGTGCCAGCAGCTTACCGACAGGGGGGGATGAAAAACTGTTTTTT
.	TRBV4-1	14	TRBJ2-3	.	CASSQVQGTDTQYF	TGCGCCAGCAGCCAAGTACAGGGCACAGATACGCAGTATTTT
.	TRBV7-9	15	TRBJ1-5	.	CASSLGQGLGQPQHF	TGTGCCAGCAGCTTAGGGCAGGGCCTGGGTCAGCCCCAGCATTTT
.	TRBV19	15	TRBJ2-5	TRBD2	CASSMGGRIQETQYF	TGTGCCAGTAGTATGGGCGGGAGGATCCAAGAGACCCAGTACTTC
once	TRBV4-1	13	TRBJ1-1	TRBD1	CASSHRDRGQAFF	TGCGCCAGCAGCCACCGGGACAGGGGACAAGCTTTCTTT
.	TRBV5-4	12	TRBJ1-1	TRBD1	CALSGQSTEAFF	TGTGCCTTGTCGGGACAGAGCACTGAAGCTTTCTTT